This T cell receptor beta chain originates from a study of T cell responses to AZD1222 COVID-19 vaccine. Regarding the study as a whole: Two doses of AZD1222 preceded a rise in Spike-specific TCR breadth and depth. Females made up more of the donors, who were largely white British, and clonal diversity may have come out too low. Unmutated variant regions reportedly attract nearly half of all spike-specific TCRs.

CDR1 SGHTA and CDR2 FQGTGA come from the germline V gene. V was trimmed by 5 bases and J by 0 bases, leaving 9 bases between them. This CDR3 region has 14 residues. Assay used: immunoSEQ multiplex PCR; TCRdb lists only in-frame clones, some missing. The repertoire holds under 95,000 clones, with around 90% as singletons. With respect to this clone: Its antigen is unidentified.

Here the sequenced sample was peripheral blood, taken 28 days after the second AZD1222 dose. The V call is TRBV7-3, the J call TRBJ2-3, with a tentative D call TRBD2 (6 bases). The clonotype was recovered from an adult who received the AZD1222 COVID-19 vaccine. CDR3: CASSQSGSTDTQYF. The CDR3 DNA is TGTGCCAGCAGCCAAAGCGGGAGCACAGATACGCAGTATTTT.